This TCR beta chain was identified in a study of blood T cell repertoires in COVID-19. Study as a whole: The United States, Italy and Spain were the sources of the acute and convalescent COVID-19 samples. T cells, B-cell-depleted T cells, or PBMCs supplied cDNA or gDNA.

The method was immunoSEQ multiplex PCR; TCRdb's version includes in-frame clones alone and lacks a portion of them. The sample gives over 150,000 clones, roughly 90% of which show up once; around 2.4% is in the top ten. Participant age was roughly 18 to 95 years, and participants resided in approximately 24 US areas. Cohorts were assigned according to the clinical history that participants reported. The clonotype was recovered from a young woman who had recovered from COVID-19. Material for sequencing was PBMCs or T cells enriched from blood (not recorded which).

The CDR3, as DNA: TGTGCCAGCAGCGCGAGGGGGCTAAGCACAGATACGCAGTATTTT. Residues: CASSARGLSTDTQYF. This chain joins TRBV11-3 and TRBJ2-3; 7 bases map to TRBD1. The CDR3 runs to 15 residues. The trim removed 5 bases at V and 0 bases at J, leaving 5 bases unmatched. Germline CDR1 reads SGHNT; CDR2 reads YENEEA.